This T cell receptor beta chain came from a study of CXCR3-negative and CXCR3-positive naive CD8 T cells. Study-wide results and limits: Naive cells with CXCR3 showed TRB CDR3s that were more hydrophobic than those in CXCR3-negative naive cells. With CXCR3 expression partially decreased after cryopreservation, most assays relied on fresh PBMCs.

Of note for this clonotype: No antigen is known for it.

The libraries of TRB cDNA were prepared using 5' RACE with UMI labels. TCRdb reprocessed the 5' RACE reads and reports one entry per CDR3 protein, with no DNA. The sample data list tens of thousands of distinct CDR3 sequences. Cells classed as naive CD8+ T cells were CD45RO-CCR7+CD27+CD95-. The germline gives CDR1 DFQATT, CDR2 SNEGSKA (reference sequence). The CDR3 consists of 13 residues. The rearrangement uses TRBV20-1 and TRBJ2-7; the TCRdb call, TRBD1, lacks DNA for checking. Sequencing used naive CXCR3- CD8+ T cells from blood. Subset reported: CD45RO-CCR7+CD27+CD95- naive CD8+ T cells lacking CXCR3 (TNR3-). The receptor comes from a human donor in good health. Some clones in this sample may be carry-over from other donors' samples. The CDR3 protein is CSARGQGTYEQYF.